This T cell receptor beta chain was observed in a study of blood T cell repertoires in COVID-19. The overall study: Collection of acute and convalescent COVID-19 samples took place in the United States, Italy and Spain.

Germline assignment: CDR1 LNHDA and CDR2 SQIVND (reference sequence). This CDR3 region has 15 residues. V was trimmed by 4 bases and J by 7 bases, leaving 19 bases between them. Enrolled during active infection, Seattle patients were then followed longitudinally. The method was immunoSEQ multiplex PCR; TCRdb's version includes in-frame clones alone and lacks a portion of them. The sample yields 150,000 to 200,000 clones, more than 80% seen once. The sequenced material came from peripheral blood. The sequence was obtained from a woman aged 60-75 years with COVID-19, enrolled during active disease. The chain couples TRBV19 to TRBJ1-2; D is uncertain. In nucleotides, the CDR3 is TGTGCCAGTAGTACCCCGGGTCGCGTTAATCCTGGCTACACCTTC. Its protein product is CASSTPGRVNPGYTF.